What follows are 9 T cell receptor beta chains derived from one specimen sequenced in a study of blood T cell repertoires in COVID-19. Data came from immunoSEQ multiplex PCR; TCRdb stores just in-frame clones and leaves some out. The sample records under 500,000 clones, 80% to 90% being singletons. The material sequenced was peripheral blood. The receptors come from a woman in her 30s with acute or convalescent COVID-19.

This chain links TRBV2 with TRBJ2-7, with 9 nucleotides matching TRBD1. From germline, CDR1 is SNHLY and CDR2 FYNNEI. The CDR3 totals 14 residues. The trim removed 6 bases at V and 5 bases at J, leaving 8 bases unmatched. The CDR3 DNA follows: TGTGCCAGCAGCCGTGGGACAGGGTCTGACGAGCAGTACTTC. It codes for CASSRGTGSDEQYF.

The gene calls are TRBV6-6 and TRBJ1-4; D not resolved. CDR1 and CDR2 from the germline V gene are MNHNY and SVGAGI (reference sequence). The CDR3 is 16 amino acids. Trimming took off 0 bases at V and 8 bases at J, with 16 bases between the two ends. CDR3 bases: TGTGCCAGCAGTTACTCGCTGTTCCGGGGTGGGGAAAAACTGTTTTTT. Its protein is CASSYSLFRGGEKLFF.

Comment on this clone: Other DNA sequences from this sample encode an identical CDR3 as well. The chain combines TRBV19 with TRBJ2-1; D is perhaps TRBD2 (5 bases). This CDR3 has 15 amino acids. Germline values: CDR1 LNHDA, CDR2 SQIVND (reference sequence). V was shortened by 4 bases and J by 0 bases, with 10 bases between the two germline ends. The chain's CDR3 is CASSTTGSSYNEQFF. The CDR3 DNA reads TGTGCCAGTAGTACGACGGGGAGCTCCTACAATGAGCAGTTCTTC.

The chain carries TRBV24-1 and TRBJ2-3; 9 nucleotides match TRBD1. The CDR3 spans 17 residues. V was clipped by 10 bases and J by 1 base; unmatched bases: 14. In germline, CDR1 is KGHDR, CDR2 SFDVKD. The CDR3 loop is CATPEGGQGARTDTQYF. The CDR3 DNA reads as TGTGCCACACCTGAGGGGGGACAGGGAGCCCGCACAGATACGCAGTATTTT.

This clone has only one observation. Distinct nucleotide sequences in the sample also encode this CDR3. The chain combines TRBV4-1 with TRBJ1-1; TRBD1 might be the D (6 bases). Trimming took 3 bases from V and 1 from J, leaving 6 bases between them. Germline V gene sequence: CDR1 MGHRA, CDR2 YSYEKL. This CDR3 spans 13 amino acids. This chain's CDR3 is CASSQGQNTEAFF. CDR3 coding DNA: TGCGCCAGCAGCCAGGGACAGAACACTGAAGCTTTCTTT.

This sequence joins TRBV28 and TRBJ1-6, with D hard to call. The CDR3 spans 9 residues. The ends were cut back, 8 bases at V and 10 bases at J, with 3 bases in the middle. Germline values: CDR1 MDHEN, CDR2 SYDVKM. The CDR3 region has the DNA TGTGCCAGCGGCTCACCCCTCCACTTT. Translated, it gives CASGSPLHF.

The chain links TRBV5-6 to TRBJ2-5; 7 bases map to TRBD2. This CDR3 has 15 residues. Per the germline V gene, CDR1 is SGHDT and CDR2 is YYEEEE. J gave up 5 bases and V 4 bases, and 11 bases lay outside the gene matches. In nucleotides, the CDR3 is TGTGCCAGCAGCCCAGACCTAACTAGCGCGGAGACCCAGTACTTC. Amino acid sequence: CASSPDLTSAETQYF.

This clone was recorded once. The CDR3 DNA reads TGTGCCAGCAGCCCCCTAGGGGTTCAATACAATGAGCAGTTCTTC. This translates into CASSPLGVQYNEQFF. The chain links TRBV7-2 to TRBJ2-1, with TRBD1 as a possible D gene (5 bases). Germline V gene data show CDR1 as SGHTA and CDR2 as FQGNSA. Trimming removed 5 bases at V and 4 bases at J, with 15 bases between. The CDR3 loop spans 15 amino acids. Full variable domain (missing parts from reference TRBV7-2 and TRBJ2-1): GAGVSQSPSNKVTEKGKDVELRCDPISGHTALYWYRQSLGQGLEFLIYFQGNSAPDKSGLPSDRFSAERTGGSVSTLTIQRTQQEDSAVYLCASSPLGVQYNEQFFGPGTRLTVL.

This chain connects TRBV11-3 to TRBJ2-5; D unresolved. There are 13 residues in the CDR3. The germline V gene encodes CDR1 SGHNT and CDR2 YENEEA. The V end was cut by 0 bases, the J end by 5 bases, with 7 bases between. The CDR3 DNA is TGTGCCAGCAGCTTAGATCCTTATGAGACCCAGTACTTC. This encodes CASSLDPYETQYF.